This is a list of T cell receptor beta chains from one sample in a study of shared clonotypes between healthy human individuals. This table comes from immunoSEQ multiplex PCR, and its TCRdb copy is limited to in-frame clones, with some not included. Found here are about 980,000 clones, 76% of them singletons; the top ten hold approximately 1.5%. The sequencing sample was made of memory CD4+ T cells sorted from blood. These TCRs come from a man younger than 35 in good health. CDR3s include the opening cysteine and the closing phenylalanine or tryptophan. Fields, in order: clone size, D gene, J gene, V gene, CDR3 protein, CDR3 DNA. The D gene is left open where the match is weak. A clone size is listed for some rows: how often the clone was seen (once, few, many), or a class if it is expanded.

abundance: -; d_gene: -; j_gene: TRBJ1-5; v_gene: TRBV28; CDR3aa: CASSLDWPQHF; CDR3nt: TGTGCCAGCAGTTTGGATTGGCCCCAGCATTTT
abundance: -; d_gene: -; j_gene: TRBJ1-4; v_gene: TRBV5-1; CDR3aa: CASSLAGQVNEKLFF; CDR3nt: TGCGCCAGCAGCTTGGCCGGGCAGGTTAATGAAAAACTGTTTTTT
abundance: -; d_gene: -; j_gene: TRBJ1-2; v_gene: TRBV21-1; CDR3aa: CASSNSDRDYGYTF; CDR3nt: TGTGCCAGCAGCAACAGCGACAGGGATTATGGCTACACCTTC
abundance: -; d_gene: TRBD1; j_gene: TRBJ2-1; v_gene: TRBV12-5; CDR3aa: CASEQGYEQFF; CDR3nt: TGTGCTAGTGAACAGGGGTATGAGCAGTTCTTC
abundance: -; d_gene: -; j_gene: TRBJ1-4; v_gene: TRBV6-5; CDR3aa: CASSYGQGNEKLFF; CDR3nt: TGTGCCAGCAGTTACGGGCAGGGCAATGAAAAACTGTTTTTT
abundance: few; d_gene: -; j_gene: TRBJ2-1; v_gene: TRBV11-3; CDR3aa: CASSFNEQFF; CDR3nt: TGTGCCAGCAGCTTTAATGAGCAGTTCTTC
abundance: -; d_gene: TRBD2; j_gene: TRBJ2-3; v_gene: TRBV5-4; CDR3aa: CASSLLVSGGLGDTQYF; CDR3nt: TGTGCCAGCAGCTTGTTAGTTAGCGGGGGGCTGGGAGATACGCAGTATTTT
abundance: -; d_gene: -; j_gene: TRBJ1-2; v_gene: TRBV29-1; CDR3aa: CSVEREAVYGYTF; CDR3nt: TGCAGCGTTGAAAGAGAAGCAGTCTATGGCTACACCTTC
abundance: -; d_gene: TRBD1; j_gene: TRBJ1-2; v_gene: TRBV5-4; CDR3aa: CASSPGQGKGYYGYTF; CDR3nt: TGTGCCAGCAGCCCGGGACAGGGTAAAGGGTACTATGGCTACACCTTC
abundance: -; d_gene: -; j_gene: TRBJ2-7; v_gene: TRBV5-4; CDR3aa: CASSERDSRNEQYF; CDR3nt: TGTGCCAGCAGCGAGCGGGACAGTCGGAACGAGCAGTACTTC
abundance: -; d_gene: -; j_gene: TRBJ2-2; v_gene: TRBV6-5; CDR3aa: CASSYRRLNTGELFF; CDR3nt: TGTGCCAGCAGTTACCGGCGATTGAACACCGGGGAGCTGTTTTTT
abundance: -; d_gene: -; j_gene: TRBJ1-6; v_gene: TRBV4-3; CDR3aa: CASSQERGSPLHF; CDR3nt: TGCGCCAGCAGCCAAGAGAGGGGATCACCCCTCCACTTT
abundance: -; d_gene: TRBD1; j_gene: TRBJ1-5; v_gene: TRBV7-2; CDR3aa: CASTSGQGNQPQHF; CDR3nt: TGTGCCAGCACCTCCGGACAGGGGAATCAGCCCCAGCATTTT
abundance: -; d_gene: TRBD1; j_gene: TRBJ2-3; v_gene: TRBV5-1; CDR3aa: CASSQDRTSTDTQYF; CDR3nt: TGCGCCAGCAGCCAGGACAGGACCAGCACAGATACGCAGTATTTT
abundance: -; d_gene: -; j_gene: TRBJ1-2; v_gene: TRBV2; CDR3aa: CASSGSQNYGYTF; CDR3nt: TGTGCCAGCAGTGGTAGTCAGAACTATGGCTACACCTTC
abundance: -; d_gene: -; j_gene: TRBJ2-4; v_gene: TRBV7-2; CDR3aa: CASSLAAEGIGAKNIQYF; CDR3nt: TGTGCCAGCAGCTTAGCAGCGGAGGGGATCGGGGCCAAAAACATTCAGTACTTC
abundance: -; d_gene: TRBD1; j_gene: TRBJ1-1; v_gene: TRBV13; CDR3aa: CASSLRDRGYLNTEAFF; CDR3nt: TGTGCCAGCAGCTTAAGGGACAGGGGATACTTGAACACTGAAGCTTTCTTT
abundance: -; d_gene: -; j_gene: TRBJ1-3; v_gene: TRBV11-2; CDR3aa: CASSLDVSSGNTIYF; CDR3nt: TGTGCCAGCAGCTTAGATGTGAGCTCTGGAAACACCATATATTTT
abundance: -; d_gene: TRBD2; j_gene: TRBJ2-2; v_gene: TRBV5-1; CDR3aa: CASSLAWREGAGELFF; CDR3nt: TGCGCCAGCAGCTTGGCCTGGCGGGAGGGAGCCGGGGAGCTGTTTTTT
abundance: -; d_gene: -; j_gene: TRBJ1-2; v_gene: TRBV5-5; CDR3aa: CASSTQWPYPNYGYTF; CDR3nt: TGTGCCAGCAGCACCCAGTGGCCGTACCCTAACTATGGCTACACCTTC
abundance: -; d_gene: -; j_gene: TRBJ1-1; v_gene: TRBV19; CDR3aa: CASRKTGTTNTEAFF; CDR3nt: TGTGCCAGTAGAAAAACCGGGACAACGAACACTGAAGCTTTCTTT
abundance: many; d_gene: -; j_gene: TRBJ1-1; v_gene: TRBV9; CDR3aa: CASSPTVGAGDTEAFF; CDR3nt: TGTGCCAGCAGCCCCACCGTCGGGGCGGGGGACACTGAAGCTTTCTTT
abundance: -; d_gene: TRBD1; j_gene: TRBJ1-2; v_gene: TRBV7-8; CDR3aa: CASSLEWGTGAAGYYGYTF; CDR3nt: TGTGCCAGCAGCTTAGAATGGGGGACAGGGGCCGCAGGCTACTATGGCTACACCTTC
abundance: -; d_gene: -; j_gene: TRBJ2-5; v_gene: TRBV27; CDR3aa: CASSFAPRETQYF; CDR3nt: TGTGCCAGCAGTTTTGCTCCACGAGAGACCCAGTACTTC
abundance: -; d_gene: -; j_gene: TRBJ1-5; v_gene: TRBV6-6; CDR3aa: CASSYERQVLNQPQHF; CDR3nt: TGTGCCAGCAGTTACGAGAGGCAGGTCCTAAATCAGCCCCAGCATTTT
abundance: -; d_gene: -; j_gene: TRBJ1-2; v_gene: TRBV2; CDR3aa: CASSEVPLGVYGYTF; CDR3nt: TGTGCCAGCAGTGAAGTACCTCTGGGGGTCTATGGCTACACCTTC
abundance: -; d_gene: -; j_gene: TRBJ2-7; v_gene: TRBV18; CDR3aa: CASSPREGDEQYF; CDR3nt: TGTGCCAGCTCACCACGGGAGGGGGACGAGCAGTACTTC
abundance: -; d_gene: TRBD2; j_gene: TRBJ2-3; v_gene: TRBV29-1; CDR3aa: CSVDGGGDTDTQYF; CDR3nt: TGCAGCGTTGACGGCGGGGGGGACACAGATACGCAGTATTTT
abundance: -; d_gene: -; j_gene: TRBJ2-3; v_gene: TRBV4-1; CDR3aa: CASSSRDRNTDTQYF; CDR3nt: TGCGCCAGCAGCTCCCGGGACCGTAACACAGATACGCAGTATTTT
abundance: -; d_gene: -; j_gene: TRBJ1-1; v_gene: TRBV9; CDR3aa: CASSVARGENTEAFF; CDR3nt: TGTGCCAGCAGCGTAGCCAGGGGAGAGAACACTGAAGCTTTCTTT
abundance: few; d_gene: -; j_gene: TRBJ1-2; v_gene: TRBV30; CDR3aa: CAWSYRALGGYTF; CDR3nt: TGTGCCTGGAGTTACCGGGCCCTCGGGGGCTACACCTTC
abundance: -; d_gene: -; j_gene: TRBJ1-6; v_gene: TRBV5-1; CDR3aa: CASSTAVGNNSPLHF; CDR3nt: TGCGCCAGCAGCACAGCAGTGGGAAATAATTCACCCCTCCACTTT
abundance: few; d_gene: TRBD2; j_gene: TRBJ2-3; v_gene: TRBV7-2; CDR3aa: CASSFESGVTDTQYF; CDR3nt: TGTGCCAGCAGCTTTGAAAGCGGGGTCACAGATACGCAGTATTTT
abundance: -; d_gene: -; j_gene: TRBJ2-7; v_gene: TRBV19; CDR3aa: CASSISAYEQYF; CDR3nt: TGTGCCAGTAGTATATCCGCCTACGAGCAGTACTTC
abundance: -; d_gene: TRBD1; j_gene: TRBJ1-1; v_gene: TRBV11-2; CDR3aa: CASSRGQGTEAFF; CDR3nt: TGTGCCAGCAGCCGCGGACAGGGCACTGAAGCTTTCTTT
abundance: -; d_gene: -; j_gene: TRBJ1-6; v_gene: TRBV11-3; CDR3aa: CASSLGGPDSPLHF; CDR3nt: TGTGCCAGCAGCTTAGGGGGGCCGGATTCACCCCTCCACTTT
abundance: -; d_gene: -; j_gene: TRBJ1-3; v_gene: TRBV18; CDR3aa: CASLDAGRGNTIYF; CDR3nt: TGTGCCAGCTTGGACGCCGGACGTGGAAACACCATATATTTT
abundance: -; d_gene: -; j_gene: TRBJ1-3; v_gene: TRBV4-1; CDR3aa: CASSQTGGRGNTIYF; CDR3nt: TGCGCCAGCAGCCAAACTGGAGGCAGAGGGAACACCATATATTTT
abundance: -; d_gene: -; j_gene: TRBJ2-2; v_gene: TRBV25-1; CDR3aa: CASMRGGTGELFF; CDR3nt: TGTGCCAGCATGAGGGGGGGCACCGGGGAGCTGTTTTTT
abundance: -; d_gene: TRBD1; j_gene: TRBJ1-6; v_gene: TRBV6-5; CDR3aa: CASSSRDSGSPLHF; CDR3nt: TGTGCCAGCAGTTCCCGGGACAGCGGCTCACCCCTCCACTTT
abundance: -; d_gene: TRBD1; j_gene: TRBJ1-2; v_gene: TRBV7-8; CDR3aa: CASSSGTGTGIYGYTF; CDR3nt: TGTGCCAGCAGCTCCGGAACCGGGACAGGGATCTATGGCTACACCTTC
abundance: -; d_gene: TRBD1; j_gene: TRBJ1-1; v_gene: TRBV5-5; CDR3aa: CASSSPGQGFPAFF; CDR3nt: TGTGCCAGCAGCAGTCCGGGACAGGGTTTCCCAGCTTTCTTT
abundance: -; d_gene: -; j_gene: TRBJ1-3; v_gene: TRBV6-5; CDR3aa: CASSDSYSGNTIYF; CDR3nt: TGTGCCAGCAGCGACAGTTACTCTGGAAACACCATATATTTT
abundance: few; d_gene: TRBD1; j_gene: TRBJ2-7; v_gene: TRBV2; CDR3aa: CASSRDRGTYEQYF; CDR3nt: TGTGCCAGCAGCAGGGACAGGGGTACCTACGAGCAGTACTTC
abundance: -; d_gene: -; j_gene: TRBJ2-1; v_gene: TRBV2; CDR3aa: CASRSGIGAGSYNEQFF; CDR3nt: TGTGCCAGCAGATCCGGGATTGGTGCCGGCTCCTACAATGAGCAGTTCTTC
abundance: few; d_gene: -; j_gene: TRBJ2-7; v_gene: TRBV30; CDR3aa: CAWSLNRGGSYEQYF; CDR3nt: TGTGCCTGGAGCCTCAACAGAGGGGGCTCCTACGAGCAGTACTTC
abundance: -; d_gene: -; j_gene: TRBJ1-5; v_gene: TRBV11-2; CDR3aa: CASSLGTGRNQPQHF; CDR3nt: TGTGCCAGCAGCTTAGGTACAGGTCGAAATCAGCCCCAGCATTTT
abundance: few; d_gene: TRBD2; j_gene: TRBJ2-3; v_gene: TRBV10-3; CDR3aa: CAISAGSGVGTDTQYF; CDR3nt: TGTGCCATCAGTGCGGGCAGCGGGGTGGGCACAGATACGCAGTATTTT
abundance: -; d_gene: -; j_gene: TRBJ1-1; v_gene: TRBV30; CDR3aa: CAWTGGESEAFF; CDR3nt: TGTGCCTGGACCGGTGGGGAATCTGAAGCTTTCTTT
abundance: -; d_gene: -; j_gene: TRBJ1-4; v_gene: TRBV7-6; CDR3aa: CASSFSPTNEKLFF; CDR3nt: TGTGCCAGCAGCTTCAGCCCAACTAATGAAAAACTGTTTTTT
abundance: few; d_gene: -; j_gene: TRBJ1-1; v_gene: TRBV30; CDR3aa: CAWSVGGTEAFF; CDR3nt: TGTGCCTGGAGTGTAGGGGGCACTGAAGCTTTCTTT
abundance: -; d_gene: -; j_gene: TRBJ1-2; v_gene: TRBV6-1; CDR3aa: CASRPPLGGNGYTF; CDR3nt: TGTGCCAGCCGTCCCCCGCTAGGCGGTAATGGCTACACCTTC
abundance: -; d_gene: -; j_gene: TRBJ1-5; v_gene: TRBV2; CDR3aa: CASTGYNQPQHF; CDR3nt: TGTGCCAGTACAGGGTATAATCAGCCCCAGCATTTT
abundance: -; d_gene: TRBD1; j_gene: TRBJ1-2; v_gene: TRBV9; CDR3aa: CASSAGGPGGSGYTF; CDR3nt: TGTGCCAGCAGCGCCGGAGGGCCAGGGGGCTCTGGCTACACCTTC